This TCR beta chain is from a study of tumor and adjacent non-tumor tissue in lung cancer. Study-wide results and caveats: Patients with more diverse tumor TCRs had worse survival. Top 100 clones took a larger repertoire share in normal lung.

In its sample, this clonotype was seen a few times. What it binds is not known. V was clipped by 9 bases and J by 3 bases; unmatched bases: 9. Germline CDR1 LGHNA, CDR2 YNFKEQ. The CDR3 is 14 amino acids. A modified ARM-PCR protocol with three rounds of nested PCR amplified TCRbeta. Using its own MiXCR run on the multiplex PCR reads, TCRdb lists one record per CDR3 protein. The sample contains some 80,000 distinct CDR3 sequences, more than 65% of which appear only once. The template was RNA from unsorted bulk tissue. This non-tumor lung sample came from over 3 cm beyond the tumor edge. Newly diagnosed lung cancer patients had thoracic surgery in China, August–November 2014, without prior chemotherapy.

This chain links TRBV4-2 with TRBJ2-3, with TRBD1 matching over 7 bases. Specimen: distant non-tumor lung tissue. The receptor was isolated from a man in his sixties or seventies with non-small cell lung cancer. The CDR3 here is CASSRGGATDTQYF. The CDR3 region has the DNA TGTGCCAGTTCGAGAGGGGGCGCGACAGATACGCAGTATTTT.